This entry is about one TCR beta chain. Its antigen is unknown. The protocol was immunoSEQ multiplex PCR, while the TCRdb copy is restricted to in-frame clones and leaves out a portion. The sample lists roughly 100,000 clones; more than 85% were seen once. The data originate from a study of siplizumab effects on memory and regulatory T cells. The trim removed 6 bases at V and 3 bases at J, leaving 5 bases unmatched. Germline V lookup: CDR1 SEHNR, CDR2 FQNEAQ (reference sequence). This CDR3 is 14 amino acids long. Findings and limits, study-wide: Roughly 80-96% of proliferating CD4+ or CD8+ clones lacked an assignable naive or memory phenotype. With siplizumab, mappable alloreactive CD4+ clones averaged around 70% Treg-derived, versus more than 25% in controls.

The TCR was taken from a human donor in good health. Input material: CD4+ T cells sorted from blood. The chain uses TRBV7-9 and TRBJ2-7; 10 bases are shared with TRBD2. In DNA, the CDR3 is TGTGCCAGCAGGGAATGGACTAGCGGCTACGAGCAGTACTTC. Amino acid sequence: CASREWTSGYEQYF.